This TCR beta chain originates from a study of blood T cell repertoires in COVID-19. In the study overall: COVID-19 samples from acute and convalescent phases originated in the United States, Italy and Spain. T cells, B-cell-depleted T cells, or PBMCs provided the cDNA or gDNA that served as material.

J was trimmed by 4 bases and V by 6 bases; bases with no gene match: 1. CDR3 length: 11 residues. Germline CDR1 reads DFQATT; CDR2 reads SNEGSKA (reference sequence). Libraries were prepared by immunoSEQ multiplex PCR; TCRdb keeps only in-frame clonotypes and omits some of them. This table holds about 100,000 clones, roughly 89% found once. The source material was peripheral blood. V usage is TRBV20-1 and J usage is TRBJ1-2, with 8 positions matching TRBD1. The sequence was obtained from an older man with acute or convalescent COVID-19. This CDR3 reads CSAGTGYGYTF. CDR3 in DNA: TGCAGTGCCGGGACAGGCTATGGCTACACCTTC.